This TCR beta chain was identified during a study of T cell changes during pregnancy in multiple sclerosis. TCRdb's table, derived via immunoSEQ multiplex PCR, lists solely in-frame clones and lacks some. The sample records 50,000 to 75,000 clones, roughly 91% being singletons. The CDR3 loop spans 13 amino acids. CDR1 WNHNN and CDR2 SYGVQD come from the germline V gene (reference sequence). With 2 bases removed from V and 7 bases from J, the gap between germline ends came to 10 bases. The source material was peripheral blood, sampled in the third trimester of pregnancy. This clonotype was sampled from a female donor in good health, enrolled as a control in a pregnancy study. This chain links TRBV10-1 with TRBJ2-3; D is perhaps TRBD2 (5 bases). The CDR3 nucleotides read TGCGCCAGCAGTGAGGAGACCGGGAATACGCAGTATTTT. This sequence encodes CASSEETGNTQYF.